Below, one T cell receptor beta chain is given with its context. The target antigen is unknown. Germline CDR1 MNHEY, CDR2 SVGAGI. V gave up 2 bases and J gave up 0 bases; unmatched junction bases: 4. The CDR3 runs 15 residues. The sample belongs to a study of T-cell memory formation after mild COVID-19. Study-wide results and caveats: While clones contracting from day 15 to 85 were balanced between CD4 and CD8, later expanders leaned CD4+. The CD4+ clones that contracted clustered mainly within CM and EM, and the CD8+ clones concentrated in EMRA.

Sample barcodes and UMIs were carried by the TCR alpha and TCR beta cDNA libraries that 5'RACE generated with constant-segment primers. TCRdb redid the calling of the 5' RACE reads with MiXCR, one entry per CDR3 protein. In the table there are about 290,000 distinct CDR3 sequences, 15% of which are singletons. The chain has TRBV6-5 and TRBJ2-7; 7 bases fit TRBD1. The source is a man aged 18 to 29 who had mild COVID-19 (a few samples of this study predate the infection). Cell type and time point are not known. Sequencing was done on a sample of PBMCs or a T cell subset sorted from them (not recorded which). CDR3 protein: CASSYRAGGSYEQYF. CDR3 DNA: TGTGCCAGCAGTTACAGGGCAGGGGGCTCCTACGAGCAGTACTTC.